This TCR beta chain was obtained from a study of blood T cell repertoires in COVID-19. Overall study context: Samples came from the United States, Italy and Spain, spanning acute and convalescent COVID-19. Sample material is recorded as cDNA or gDNA derived from T cells, B-cell-depleted T cells, or PBMCs.

In the original processing: Amplification of reference gene primers provided the estimated nucleated cell counts. Libraries were prepared by immunoSEQ multiplex PCR; TCRdb keeps only in-frame clonotypes and omits some of them. That table supplies the V and J calls and clone size; D and trimming were determined from the DNA. The table has about 210,000 clones, 80% to 90% seen once; the top ten hold 7.6%. Germline lookup yields CDR1 SEHNR and CDR2 FQNEAQ (reference sequence). The J segment lost 2 bases and the V segment lost 4 bases, leaving 11 bases of the junction unmatched. The CDR3 covers 18 residues.

The sequenced sample was peripheral blood. This chain connects TRBV7-9 to TRBJ1-2; 12 positions agree with TRBD1. The receptor comes from a woman between 45 and 60 years old with active or convalescent COVID-19. In DNA form, the CDR3 reads TGTGCCAGCAGCTCCCGAGGGACAGGGGGCTGGGGAAACTATGGCTACACCTTC. This gives the protein CASSSRGTGGWGNYGYTF.